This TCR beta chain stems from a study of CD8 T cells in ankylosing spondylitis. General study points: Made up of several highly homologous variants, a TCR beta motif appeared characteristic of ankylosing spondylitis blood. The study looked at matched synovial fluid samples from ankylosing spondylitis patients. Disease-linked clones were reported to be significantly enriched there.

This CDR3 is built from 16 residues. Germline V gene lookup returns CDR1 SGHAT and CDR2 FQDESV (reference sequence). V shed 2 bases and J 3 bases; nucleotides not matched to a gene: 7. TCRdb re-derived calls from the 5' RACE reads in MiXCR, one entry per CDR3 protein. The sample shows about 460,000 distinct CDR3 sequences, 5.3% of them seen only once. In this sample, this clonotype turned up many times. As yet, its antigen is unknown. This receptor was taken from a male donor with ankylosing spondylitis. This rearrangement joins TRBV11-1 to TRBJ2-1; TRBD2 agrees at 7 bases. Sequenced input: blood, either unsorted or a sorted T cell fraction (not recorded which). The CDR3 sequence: CASSLWGRALYNEQFF. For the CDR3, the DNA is TGTGCCAGCAGCTTATGGGGGAGGGCCCTCTACAATGAGCAGTTCTTC.